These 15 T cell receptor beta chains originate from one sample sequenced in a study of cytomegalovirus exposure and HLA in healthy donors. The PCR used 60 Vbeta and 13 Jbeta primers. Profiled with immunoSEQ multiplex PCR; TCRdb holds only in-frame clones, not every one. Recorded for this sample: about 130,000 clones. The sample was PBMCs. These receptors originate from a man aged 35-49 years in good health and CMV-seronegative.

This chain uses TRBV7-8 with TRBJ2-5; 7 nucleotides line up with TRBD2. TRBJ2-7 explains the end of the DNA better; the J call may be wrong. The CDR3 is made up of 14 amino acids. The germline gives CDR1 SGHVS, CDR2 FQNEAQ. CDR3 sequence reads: CASSFERGSYEQYF. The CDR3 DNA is TGTGCCAGCAGCTTTGAGCGGGGTTCCTACGAGCAGTACTTC.

This CDR3 reads CASSLTGTSSLAKNIQYF. The CDR3 DNA sequence: TGTGCCAGCAGCCTAACCGGGACTAGCTCCTTAGCCAAAAACATTCAGTACTTC. This chain connects TRBV4-2 to TRBJ2-4; 9 bases are shared with TRBD2. The germline V gene has CDR1 LGHNA and CDR2 YNFKEQ. V shed 4 bases and J 0 bases; nucleotides not matched to a gene: 10. The length of the CDR3 is 18 residues.

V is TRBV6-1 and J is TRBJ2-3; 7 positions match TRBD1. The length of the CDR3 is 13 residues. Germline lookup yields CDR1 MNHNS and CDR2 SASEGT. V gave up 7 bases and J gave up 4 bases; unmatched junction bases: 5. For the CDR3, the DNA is TGTGCCAGCATACGACAGGGCGCAGATACGCAGTATTTT. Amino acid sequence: CASIRQGADTQYF.

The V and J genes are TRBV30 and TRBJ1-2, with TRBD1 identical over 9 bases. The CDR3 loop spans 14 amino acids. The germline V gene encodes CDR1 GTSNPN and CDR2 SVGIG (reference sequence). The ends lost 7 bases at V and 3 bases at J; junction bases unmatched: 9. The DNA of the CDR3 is TGTGCCTTGACCAGGGACAGGGTGGACTATGGCTACACCTTC. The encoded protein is CALTRDRVDYGYTF.

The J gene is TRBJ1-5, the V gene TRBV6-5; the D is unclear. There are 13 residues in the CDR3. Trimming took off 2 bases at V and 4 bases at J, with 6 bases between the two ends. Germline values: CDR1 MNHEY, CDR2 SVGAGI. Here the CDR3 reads CASSYHGNQPQHF. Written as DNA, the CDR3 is TGTGCCAGCAGTTACCACGGGAATCAGCCCCAGCATTTT.

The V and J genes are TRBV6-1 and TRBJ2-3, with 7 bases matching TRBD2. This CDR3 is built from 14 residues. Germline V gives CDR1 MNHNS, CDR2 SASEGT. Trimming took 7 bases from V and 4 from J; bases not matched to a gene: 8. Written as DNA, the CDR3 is TGTGCCAGCACCAGACTAGCTGTCCCAGATACGCAGTATTTT. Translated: CASTRLAVPDTQYF.

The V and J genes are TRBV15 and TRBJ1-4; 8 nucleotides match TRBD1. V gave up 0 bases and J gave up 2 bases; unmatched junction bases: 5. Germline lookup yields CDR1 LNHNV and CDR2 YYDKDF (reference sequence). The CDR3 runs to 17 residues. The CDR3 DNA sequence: TGTGCCACCAGCAGAGATAGGCAGGGGGCGACTAATGAAAAACTGTTTTTT. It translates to CATSRDRQGATNEKLFF.

The CDR3 bases are TGTGCCAGCAGTGAACAGGGGACGGTTGAAAAACTGTTTTTT. Translating gives CASSEQGTVEKLFF. This chain connects TRBV25-1 to TRBJ1-4; weak D call: TRBD1 (6 bases). V was shortened by 2 bases and J by 7 bases, with 11 bases between the two germline ends. The CDR3 runs to 14 residues. Germline assignment: CDR1 MGHDK and CDR2 SYGVNS. Using reference TRBV25-1 and TRBJ1-4 for the parts outside the CDR3, the full variable domain is EADIYQTPRYLVIGTGKKITLECSQTMGHDKMYWYQQDPGMELHLIHYSYGVNSTEKGDLSSESTVSRIRTEHFPLTLESARPSHTSQYLCASSEQGTVEKLFFGSGTQLSVL.

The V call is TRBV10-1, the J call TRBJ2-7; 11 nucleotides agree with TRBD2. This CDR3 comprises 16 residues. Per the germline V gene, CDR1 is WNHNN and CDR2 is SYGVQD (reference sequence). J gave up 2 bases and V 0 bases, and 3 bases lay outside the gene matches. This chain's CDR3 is CASSESPTSGTYEQYF. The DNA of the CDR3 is TGCGCCAGCAGTGAGTCTCCGACTAGCGGGACCTACGAGCAGTACTTC.

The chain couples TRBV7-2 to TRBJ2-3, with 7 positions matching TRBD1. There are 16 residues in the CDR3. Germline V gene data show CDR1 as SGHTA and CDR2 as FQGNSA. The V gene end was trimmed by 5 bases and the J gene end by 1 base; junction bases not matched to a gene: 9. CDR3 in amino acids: CASSKQGTPRTDTQYF. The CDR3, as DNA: TGTGCCAGCAGCAAACAGGGGACCCCGCGCACAGATACGCAGTATTTT.

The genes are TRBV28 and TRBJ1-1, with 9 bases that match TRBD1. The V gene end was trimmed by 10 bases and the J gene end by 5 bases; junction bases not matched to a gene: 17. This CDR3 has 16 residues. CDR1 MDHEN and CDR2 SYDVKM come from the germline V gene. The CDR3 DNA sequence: TGTGCCATTACCGGAGGGATCCACAGGGGGCGGACTGAAGCTTTCTTT. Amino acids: CAITGGIHRGRTEAFF.

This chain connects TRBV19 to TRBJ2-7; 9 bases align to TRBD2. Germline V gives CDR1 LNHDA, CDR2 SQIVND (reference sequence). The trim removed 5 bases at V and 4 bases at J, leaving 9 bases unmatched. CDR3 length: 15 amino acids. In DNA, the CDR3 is TGTGCCAGTAGTCCTTCAGCGGGAGGAAATTACGAGCAGTACTTC. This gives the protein CASSPSAGGNYEQYF.

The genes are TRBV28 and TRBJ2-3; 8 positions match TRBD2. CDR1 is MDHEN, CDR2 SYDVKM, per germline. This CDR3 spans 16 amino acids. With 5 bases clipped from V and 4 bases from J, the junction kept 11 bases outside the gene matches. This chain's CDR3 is CASSTPGLVASDTQYF. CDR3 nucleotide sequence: TGTGCCAGCAGTACGCCGGGACTAGTGGCATCAGATACGCAGTATTTT.

The CDR3 DNA reads as TGTGCCAGCAGTCCCAATGGGGCTAGCGGGACGTACTTC. As protein: CASSPNGASGTYF. The genes are TRBV6-5 and TRBJ2-4; 9 nucleotides line up with TRBD2. With V trimmed by 5 bases and J by 15 bases, 11 bases remained unmatched. This CDR3 comprises 13 residues. The germline V gene encodes CDR1 MNHEY and CDR2 SVGAGI.

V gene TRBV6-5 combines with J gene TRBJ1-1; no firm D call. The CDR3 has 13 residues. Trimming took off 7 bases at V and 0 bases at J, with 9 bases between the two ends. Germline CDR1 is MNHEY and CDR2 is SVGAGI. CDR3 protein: CASTEGMNTEAFF. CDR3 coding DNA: TGTGCCAGCACAGAGGGAATGAACACTGAAGCTTTCTTT.